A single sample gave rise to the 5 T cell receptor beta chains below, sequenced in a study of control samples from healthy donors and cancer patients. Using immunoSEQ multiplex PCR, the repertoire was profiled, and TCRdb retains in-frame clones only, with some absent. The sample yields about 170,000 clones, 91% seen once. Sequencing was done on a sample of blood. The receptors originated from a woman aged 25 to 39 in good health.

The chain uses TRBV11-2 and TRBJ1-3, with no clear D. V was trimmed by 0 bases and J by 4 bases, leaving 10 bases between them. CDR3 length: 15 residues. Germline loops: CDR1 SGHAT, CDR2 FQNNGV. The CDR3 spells CASSLDFGSGNTIYF. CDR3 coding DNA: TGTGCCAGCAGCTTAGATTTTGGGTCAGGAAACACCATATATTTT.

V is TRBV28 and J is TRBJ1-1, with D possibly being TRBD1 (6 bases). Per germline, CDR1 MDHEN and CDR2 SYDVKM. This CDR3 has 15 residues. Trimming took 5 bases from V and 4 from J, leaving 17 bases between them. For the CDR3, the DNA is TGTGCCAGCAGTCCCCCTCAGGGGTTGGTCACTGAAGCTTTCTTT. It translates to CASSPPQGLVTEAFF.

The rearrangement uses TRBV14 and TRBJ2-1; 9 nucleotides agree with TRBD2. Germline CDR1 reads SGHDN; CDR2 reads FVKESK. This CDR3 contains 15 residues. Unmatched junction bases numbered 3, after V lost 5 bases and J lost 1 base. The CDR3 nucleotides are TGTGCCAGCAGCGTAGGACTAGCGTCCTACAATGAGCAGTTCTTC. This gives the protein CASSVGLASYNEQFF.

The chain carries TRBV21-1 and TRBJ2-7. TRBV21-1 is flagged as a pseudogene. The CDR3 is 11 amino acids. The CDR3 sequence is CASSKGWEQYF. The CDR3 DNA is TGTGCCAGCAGCAAAGGATGGGAGCAGTACTTC.

The CDR3 loop reads CASSLGQPYGYTF. The CDR3 region has the DNA TGTGCCAGCAGCTTGGGGCAGCCCTATGGCTACACCTTC. The chain links TRBV5-8 to TRBJ1-2; the D is unclear. Per the germline V gene, CDR1 is SGHTS and CDR2 is YDEGEE. The V end lost 0 bases, the J end lost 4 bases, and 7 bases lay between the germline ends. The CDR3 length is 13 residues.